This TCR beta chain comes out of a study of post-analysis software for immune sequencing data. Points from the study as a whole: The study found TRBV5-6, TRBV5-1 and TRBV20-1 among five TRBV segments more frequent in patients than controls. Batch-matched samples strongly co-clustered by F measure. Compared against controls, patients with multiple sclerosis displayed significantly lower normalized Chao1 diversity.

CDR3 size: 13 residues. The V gene's germline CDR1 is KGHSH and CDR2 LQKENI. Unique-molecular-identifier-tagged TCR beta cDNA libraries were used. TCRdb analysed the PCR reads with MiXCR anew, one entry per CDR3 protein. The data show some 890,000 distinct CDR3 sequences, with about 53% seen just once and over 4% held by the top ten. A remark on this clonotype: Its matching antigen is unknown.

Sequenced: blood. This TCR was recovered from a girl between 5 and 17 years old with multiple sclerosis. The chain employs TRBV18 and TRBJ2-5; possibly TRBD1 for D (5 bases). The DNA matches TRBJ2-7 better at its end, which makes the J call doubtful. The CDR3 DNA reads TGTGCCAGCTCACAGGGGTTTGTCTACGAGCAGTACTTC. This encodes CASSQGFVYEQYF.